Following are 27 T cell receptor beta chains from one sample sequenced in a study of vaccination and CD4 T cells after COVID-19. Treatment defined: roughly ten-day PBMC culture with coronavirus spike peptide pools or control peptides (ViraFEST assay). Sequencing of DNA taken from cultured CD4+ T cells relied on the Oncomine TCR Beta short-read assay. TCRdb redid the calling of the PCR reads with MiXCR, one entry per CDR3 protein. In the table there are about 12,000 distinct CDR3 sequences, about 29% of which are singletons. Antigen specificity for these receptors is unknown. The sample was cultured CD4+ T cells from blood. These receptor sequences come from a human donor with COVID-19.

The chain carries TRBV28 and TRBJ1-6; 9 bases match TRBD1. Losses at the gene ends were 5 bases for V and 0 bases for J; bases not matched to a gene: 8. The length of the CDR3 is 18 residues. Per the germline V gene, CDR1 is MDHEN and CDR2 is SYDVKM. This CDR3 reads CASSMDRGVSSYNSPLHF. The CDR3 nucleotides read TGTGCCAGCAGTATGGACAGGGGAGTAAGCTCCTATAATTCACCCCTCCACTTT.

Note on this clonotype: A read error may explain this, as a much larger clone is one base away. The chain carries TRBV5-5 and TRBJ1-6, with D tentatively TRBD1 (6 bases). CDR1 is SGHKS, CDR2 YYEKEE, per germline (reference sequence). This CDR3 has 14 amino acids. DNA of the CDR3: TGTGCCAGCAGCTATGGACAGTATAATTCACTCCTCCACTTT. Its protein is CASSYGQYNSLLHF.

The chain carries TRBV6-1 and TRBJ2-5; the D gene is possibly TRBD1 (6 bases). V dropped 8 bases and J dropped 7 bases, with 17 bases sitting between them. Per germline, CDR1 MNHNS and CDR2 SASEGT. The CDR3 runs 13 residues. This CDR3 is CASLDEGVVTQYF. In DNA form, the CDR3 reads TGTGCCAGCCTGGACGAGGGGGTGGTGACCCAGTACTTC.

By frequency in the sample, this clonotype is medium-sized (0.01 to 0.1%). V and J are TRBV6-1 and TRBJ1-5; 9 bases match TRBD1. The CDR3 has 15 residues. In germline, CDR1 is MNHNS, CDR2 SASEGT. J was trimmed by 1 base and V by 5 bases; bases with no gene match: 3. CDR3 in DNA: TGTGCCAGCAGTCCGGGACAGGGAAGCAATCAGCCCCAGCATTTT. Its protein is CASSPGQGSNQPQHF.

The chain carries TRBV5-8 and TRBJ2-2; 10 nucleotides line up with TRBD1. Germline values: CDR1 SGHTS, CDR2 YDEGEE. The CDR3 covers 17 residues. V lost 0 bases and J lost 2; bases outside the gene matches: 4. Here the CDR3 DNA reads TGTGCCAGCAGCTTGGGCCGGGACAGGGGTAACACCGGGGAGCTGTTTTTT. It is translated as CASSLGRDRGNTGELFF.

The chain joins TRBV9 to TRBJ1-2; D gene ambiguous. The germline V and J ends were trimmed by 6 bases and 5 bases, with 8 bases remaining between them. The CDR3 totals 11 residues. Germline CDR1 reads SGDLS; CDR2 reads YYNGEE. In nucleotides, the CDR3 is TGTGCCAGCACGAGCGATTATGGCTACACCTTC. Translating it yields CASTSDYGYTF. The whole variable domain, filled in from reference TRBV9 and TRBJ1-2, reads DSGVTQTPKHLITATGQRVTLRCSPRSGDLSVYWYQQSLDQGLQFLIQYYNGEERAKGNILERFSAQQFPDLHSELNLSSLELGDSALYFCASTSDYGYTFGSGTRLTVV.

The chain couples TRBV7-9 to TRBJ2-6; D gene uncertain. The CDR3 covers 16 residues. V was cut by 5 bases and J by 0 bases, with 11 bases left in between. Germline CDR1 is SEHNR and CDR2 is FQNEAQ (reference sequence). CDR3 residues: CASSPGVNSGANVLTF. CDR3 nucleotides: TGTGCCAGCAGCCCCGGAGTCAACTCTGGGGCCAACGTCCTGACTTTC. The full variable domain, completed using reference TRBV7-9 and TRBJ2-6, is DTGVSQNPRHKITKRGQNVTFRCDPISEHNRLYWYRQTLGQGPEFLTYFQNEAQLEKSRLLSDRFSAERPKGSFSTLEIQRTEQGDSAMYLCASSPGVNSGANVLTFGAGSRLTVL.

In DNA form, the CDR3 reads TGTGCCAGTAGTATAGCCGGGACAGGGGACACTGAAGCTTTCTTT. It yields the protein CASSIAGTGDTEAFF. This rearrangement joins TRBV19 to TRBJ1-1; 10 nucleotides align to TRBD1. This CDR3 is built from 15 residues. Germline assignment: CDR1 LNHDA and CDR2 SQIVND (reference sequence). V was pared by 1 base and J by 3 bases, with 2 bases of the junction left unmatched.

This clonotype has just a few counts. The chain has TRBV29-1 and TRBJ1-2; D is undetermined. V was cut by 1 base and J by 10 bases, with 4 bases left in between. The CDR3 runs to 9 residues. Germline-derived CDR1 and CDR2 are SQVTM and ANQGSEA. CDR3 nucleotide sequence: TGCAGCGTTGAAGTGCCCTACACCTTC. Its translation is CSVEVPYTF.

This clonotype was picked up a small number of times. The chain couples TRBV5-6 to TRBJ2-1; weak D call: TRBD1 (6 bases). This CDR3 region has 13 residues. In germline, CDR1 is SGHDT, CDR2 YYEEEE. Trimming removed 3 bases at V and 15 bases at J, with 19 bases between. For the CDR3, the DNA is TGTGCCAGCAGCTCGAATTCCCGGGACATTCCGTTCTTC. Its translation is CASSSNSRDIPFF.

J is TRBJ1-2 and V is TRBV2; TRBD1 aligns across 7 bases. The germline gives CDR1 SNHLY, CDR2 FYNNEI. The trim removed 6 bases at V and 4 bases at J, leaving 8 bases unmatched. This CDR3 region has 14 residues. CDR3 in amino acids: CASRFMGQSYGYTF. CDR3 sequence (DNA): TGTGCCAGCAGATTCATGGGACAGAGCTATGGCTACACCTTC.

This clonotype showed up just a few times. V usage is TRBV11-2 and J usage is TRBJ2-1; D not resolved. The V end lost 1 base, the J end lost 3 bases, and 7 bases lay between the germline ends. The CDR3 is 14 amino acids. Germline V gene data show CDR1 as SGHAT and CDR2 as FQNNGV. The CDR3 is CASSLVALYNEQFF. As DNA, the CDR3 is TGTGCCAGCAGCTTAGTGGCCCTCTACAATGAGCAGTTCTTC.

A few counts support this clonotype. This chain links TRBV7-9 with TRBJ2-3; the D is unclear. Deletions cut 2 bases from V and 2 bases from J, with 11 bases between. Germline values: CDR1 SEHNR, CDR2 FQNEAQ (reference sequence). The CDR3 covers 15 residues. CDR3 bases: TGTGCCAGCAGCTTACAATTGACGGTCACAGATACGCAGTATTTT. Residues: CASSLQLTVTDTQYF. Together with reference TRBV7-9 and TRBJ2-3, the CDR3 gives the full variable domain: DTGVSQNPRHKITKRGQNVTFRCDPISEHNRLYWYRQTLGQGPEFLTYFQNEAQLEKSRLLSDRFSAERPKGSFSTLEIQRTEQGDSAMYLCASSLQLTVTDTQYFGPGTRLTVL.

This clonotype was found a few times. V usage is TRBV30 and J usage is TRBJ2-7, with a possible D match to TRBD1 (7 bases). The germline V and J ends were trimmed by 2 bases and 4 bases, with 12 bases remaining between them. The V gene's germline CDR1 is GTSNPN and CDR2 SVGIG (reference sequence). The CDR3 contains 13 residues. CDR3 sequence: CAWSPQGGYEQYF. In DNA, the CDR3 is TGTGCCTGGAGTCCCCAGGGGGGTTACGAGCAGTACTTC.

V and J are TRBV12-5 and TRBJ1-5; D is unresolved. CDR3 length equals 11 residues. V gave up 4 bases and J gave up 3 bases, with 1 base separating them. Germline loops: CDR1 LGHNT, CDR2 FRNRAP. The CDR3 region has the DNA TGTGCTAGTGGTTACAATCAGCCCCAGCATTTT. Translated: CASGYNQPQHF.

V and J are TRBV5-1 and TRBJ1-5; no definite D call. CDR3 length equals 12 residues. V was cut by 4 bases and J by 6 bases, with 8 bases left in between. Per the germline V gene, CDR1 is SGHRS and CDR2 is YFSETQ. CDR3 sequence (DNA): TGCGCCAGCAGCCTAGAGGGTCAGCCCCAGCATTTT. Its translation: CASSLEGQPQHF.

V usage is TRBV20-1 and J usage is TRBJ2-7; possible D gene TRBD1, 6 bases. V was pared by 6 bases and J by 2 bases, with 17 bases between. The CDR3 contains 14 residues. The V gene's germline CDR1 is DFQATT and CDR2 SNEGSKA (reference sequence). The CDR3 DNA reads TGCAGTGCCCGGTCGTCTGGGGGCACCTACGAGCAGTACTTC. This gives the protein CSARSSGGTYEQYF.

The chain recombines TRBV28 with TRBJ2-7; D is uncertain. Trimming left V 7 bases short and J 3 bases short, with 7 bases between. The germline gives CDR1 MDHEN, CDR2 SYDVKM. The CDR3 sequence is 11 residues long. This chain's CDR3 is CASKDSYEQYF. The CDR3 DNA reads TGTGCCAGCAAGGATAGCTACGAGCAGTACTTC. Full variable domain (missing parts from reference TRBV28 and TRBJ2-7): DVKVTQSSRYLVKRTGEKVFLECVQDMDHENMFWYRQDPGLGLRLIYFSYDVKMKEKGDIPEGYSVSREKKERFSLILESASTNQTSMYLCASKDSYEQYFGPGTRLTVT.

This clonotype was observed a few times. This chain's CDR3 is CASSLVAARGAFF. CDR3 nucleotides: TGTGCCAGCAGCTTAGTGGCCGCCCGGGGGGCTTTCTTT. The J gene is TRBJ1-1, the V gene TRBV11-3; D is perhaps TRBD1 (5 bases). Trimming took off 1 base at V and 11 bases at J, with 14 bases between the two ends. CDR3 length equals 13 residues. CDR1 is SGHNT, CDR2 YENEEA, per germline.

There are a few counts of this clonotype. The J gene is TRBJ2-5, the V gene TRBV18; D may be TRBD2 (5 bases). V lost 4 bases to trimming and J lost 9 bases, with 12 bases between them. Germline V gene sequence: CDR1 KGHSH, CDR2 LQKENI. This CDR3 has 12 residues. The CDR3 protein is CASSLEVGAQYF. For the CDR3, the DNA is TGTGCCAGCTCACTAGAGGTCGGGGCCCAGTACTTC.

V usage is TRBV28 and J usage is TRBJ1-1; maybe TRBD1 (5 bases). V gave up 7 bases and J gave up 9 bases, with 15 bases separating them. CDR1 is MDHEN and CDR2 is SYDVKM in the germline V gene. This CDR3 is 12 amino acids long. CDR3 residues: CASTSGDQKAFF. Written as DNA, the CDR3 is TGTGCCAGCACCTCTGGGGACCAAAAAGCTTTCTTT.

The chain combines TRBV6-1 with TRBJ2-3, with TRBD1 matching 7 bases. Germline-derived CDR1 and CDR2 are MNHNS and SASEGT. Germline trimming cut 7 bases from V and 1 base from J; bases unmatched to any gene: 2. CDR3 length: 13 residues. The CDR3 loop is CASKTGGTDTQYF. The CDR3 DNA reads as TGTGCCAGCAAAACAGGGGGCACAGATACGCAGTATTTT.

The CDR3 DNA sequence: TGTGCCACCCAAGGGCAGAACACTGAAGCTTTCTTT. Its translation is CATQGQNTEAFF. This chain uses TRBV6-1 with TRBJ1-1; D is undetermined. Trimming took off 10 bases at V and 1 base at J, with 10 bases between the two ends. CDR1 and CDR2 (germline): MNHNS, SASEGT. This CDR3 has 12 amino acids.

This clonotype was counted only a few times. The chain employs TRBV12-3 or TRBV12-4 and TRBJ1-5; 7 nucleotides agree with TRBD1. The CDR3 totals 16 residues. With 0 bases clipped from V and 7 bases from J, the junction kept 9 bases outside the gene matches. The CDR3 sequence is CASSLAAGGSKQPQHF. DNA of the CDR3: TGTGCCAGCAGTTTAGCGGCAGGGGGATCGAAACAGCCCCAGCATTTT.

The V call is TRBV12-3 or TRBV12-4, the J call TRBJ2-1; TRBD2 aligns across 11 bases. V shed 6 bases, J shed 3 bases, and the junction held 4 bases outside the gene matches. The CDR3 extends over 15 amino acids. CDR3 sequence (DNA): TGTGCCAGCAGGTCGGGACTAGCGGTCTACAATGAGCAGTTCTTC. It yields the protein CASRSGLAVYNEQFF.

The chain employs TRBV6-1 and TRBJ1-5, with D unresolved. Trimming shortened V by 4 bases and J by 2 bases, and 9 bases separated the two germline ends. The CDR3 has 14 amino acids. Germline CDR1 and CDR2: MNHNS and SASEGT. CDR3: CASSGSIGNQPQHF. CDR3 DNA: TGTGCCAGCAGTGGAAGTATCGGCAATCAGCCCCAGCATTTT.

The chain couples TRBV18 to TRBJ1-1; 8 bases agree with TRBD1. J lost 3 bases, V lost 5 bases, and 2 bases had no gene match. The germline V gene encodes CDR1 KGHSH and CDR2 LQKENI. This CDR3 contains 13 residues. CDR3 sequence: CASSTTGDTEAFF. The CDR3 DNA reads as TGTGCCAGCTCAACGACAGGGGACACTGAAGCTTTCTTT.